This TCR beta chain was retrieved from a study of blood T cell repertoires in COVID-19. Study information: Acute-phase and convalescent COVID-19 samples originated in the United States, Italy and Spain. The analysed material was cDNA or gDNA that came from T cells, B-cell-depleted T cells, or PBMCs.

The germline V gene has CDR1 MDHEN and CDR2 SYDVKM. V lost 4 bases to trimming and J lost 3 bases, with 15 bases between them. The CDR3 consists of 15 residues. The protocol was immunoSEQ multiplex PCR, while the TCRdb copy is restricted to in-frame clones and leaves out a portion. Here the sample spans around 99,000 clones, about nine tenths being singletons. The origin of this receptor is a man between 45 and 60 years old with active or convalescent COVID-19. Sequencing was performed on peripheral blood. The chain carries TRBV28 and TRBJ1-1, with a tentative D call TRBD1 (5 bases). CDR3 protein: CASSSMRGLDTEAFF. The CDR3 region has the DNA TGTGCCAGCAGTTCCATGCGGGGCTTGGACACTGAAGCTTTCTTT.